The sequence of this T cell receptor beta chain was determined in a study of cytomegalovirus exposure and HLA in healthy donors. Findings and caveats of the study: Presence/absence analyses rested on an assumption that sequencing depth was roughly uniform across donors. Later on, an analysis tied around 17,000 TCR beta sequences to HLA alleles at 0.05 false discovery rate. The study listed around 150 cytomegalovirus-associated TCR beta chains.

The PCR used 60 Vbeta and 13 Jbeta primers. Produced via immunoSEQ multiplex PCR; TCRdb's table is partial and in-frame only. Altogether roughly 130,000 clones are present, over 75% being singletons, with the ten largest covering less than 6.5%. Donors had nominal health at sampling but likely had unrecorded immune exposures. This clone was observed at least ten times. Antigen specificity is unknown. The TCR sequence derives from a man aged 25 to 40 in good health and CMV-seronegative. Sequenced input: PBMCs.

CDR3 nucleotide sequence: TGTGCCAGCAGTTTCAGGGATCCCTACACTGAAGCTTTCTTT. The encoded protein is CASSFRDPYTEAFF. V is TRBV27 and J is TRBJ1-1; possible D gene TRBD1, 5 bases. The germline V and J ends were trimmed by 3 bases and 3 bases, with 11 bases remaining between them. Germline CDR1 MNHEY, CDR2 SMNVEV (reference sequence). CDR3 length: 14 amino acids.